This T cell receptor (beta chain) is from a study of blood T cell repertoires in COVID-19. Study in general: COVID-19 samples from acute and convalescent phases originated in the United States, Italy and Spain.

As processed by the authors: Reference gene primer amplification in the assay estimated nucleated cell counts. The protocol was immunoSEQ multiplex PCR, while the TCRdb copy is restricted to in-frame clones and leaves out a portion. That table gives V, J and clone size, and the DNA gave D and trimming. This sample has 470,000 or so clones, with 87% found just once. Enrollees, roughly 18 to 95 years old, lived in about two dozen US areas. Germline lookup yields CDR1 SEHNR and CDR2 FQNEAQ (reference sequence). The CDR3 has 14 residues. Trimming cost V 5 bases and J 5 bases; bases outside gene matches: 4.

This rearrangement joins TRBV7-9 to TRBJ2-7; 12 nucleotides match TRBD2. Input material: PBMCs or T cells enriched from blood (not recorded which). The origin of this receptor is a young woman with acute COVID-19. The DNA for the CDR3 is TGTGCCAGCAGCCCTAGCGGGGGGGCGGACGAGCAGTACTTC. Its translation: CASSPSGGADEQYF.